This T cell receptor beta chain was captured by sequencing in a study of blood T cell repertoires in COVID-19. Study information: T cells, B-cell-depleted T cells, or PBMCs provided the cDNA or gDNA that served as material.

The CDR3 consists of 14 residues. Germline V lookup: CDR1 MNHEY, CDR2 SVGAGI. The ends lost 8 bases at V and 2 bases at J; junction bases unmatched: 4. Some clones are missing from TCRdb's copy, which holds only in-frame ones; the method was immunoSEQ multiplex PCR. The data contain 150,000 or so clones, roughly 79% of them singletons. The TCR sequence derives from a woman at least 80 years old with acute or convalescent COVID-19. J is TRBJ1-5 and V is TRBV6-5, with TRBD1 matching over 9 bases. Sequencing used peripheral blood. Written as DNA, the CDR3 is TGTGCCAGCCAACAGGGGGCCGGCAATCAGCCCCAGCATTTT. It specifies CASQQGAGNQPQHF.